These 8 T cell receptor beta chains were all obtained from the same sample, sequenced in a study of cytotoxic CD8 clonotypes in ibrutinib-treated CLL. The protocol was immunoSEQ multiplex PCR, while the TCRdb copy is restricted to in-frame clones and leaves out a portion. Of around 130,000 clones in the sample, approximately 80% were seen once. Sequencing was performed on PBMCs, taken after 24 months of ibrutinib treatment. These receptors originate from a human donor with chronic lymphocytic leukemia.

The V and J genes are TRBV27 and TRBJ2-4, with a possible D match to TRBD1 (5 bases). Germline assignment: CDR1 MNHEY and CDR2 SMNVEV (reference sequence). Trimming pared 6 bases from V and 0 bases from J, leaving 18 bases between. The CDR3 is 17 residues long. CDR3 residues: CASSRTTEPIAKNIQYF. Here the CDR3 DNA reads TGTGCCAGCAGCAGGACAACAGAACCAATAGCCAAAAACATTCAGTACTTC.

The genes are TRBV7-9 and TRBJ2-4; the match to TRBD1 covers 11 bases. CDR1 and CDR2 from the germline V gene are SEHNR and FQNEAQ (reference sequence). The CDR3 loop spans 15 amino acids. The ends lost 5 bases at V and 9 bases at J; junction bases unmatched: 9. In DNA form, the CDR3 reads TGTGCCAGCAGCCGACCAGCCGGGACAGGGGGCATTCAGTACTTC. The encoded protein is CASSRPAGTGGIQYF.

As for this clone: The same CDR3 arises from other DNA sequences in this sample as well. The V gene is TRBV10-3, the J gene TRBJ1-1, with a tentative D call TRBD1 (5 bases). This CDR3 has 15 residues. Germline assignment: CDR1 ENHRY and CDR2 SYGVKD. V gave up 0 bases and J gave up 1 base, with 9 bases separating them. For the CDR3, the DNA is TGTGCCATCAGTGAGTCGGGGGGGACGAACACTGAAGCTTTCTTT. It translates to CAISESGGTNTEAFF.

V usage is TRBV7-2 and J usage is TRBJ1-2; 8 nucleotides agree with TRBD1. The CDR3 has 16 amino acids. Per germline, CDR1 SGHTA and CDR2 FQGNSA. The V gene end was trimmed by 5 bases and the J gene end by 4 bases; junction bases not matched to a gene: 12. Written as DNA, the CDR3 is TGTGCCAGCAGCCTAACCGTTTCCGGGACAGGCTATGGCTACACCTTC. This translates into CASSLTVSGTGYGYTF.

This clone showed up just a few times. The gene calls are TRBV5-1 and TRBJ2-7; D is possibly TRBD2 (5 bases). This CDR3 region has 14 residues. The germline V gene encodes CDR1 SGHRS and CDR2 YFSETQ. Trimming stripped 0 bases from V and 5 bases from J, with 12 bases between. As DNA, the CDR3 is TGCGCCAGCAGCTTGGAGAAAAAGGGAGACGAGCAGTACTTC. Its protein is CASSLEKKGDEQYF.

CDR3 coding DNA: TGTGCTAGTGCCGGACCCGCTTCCGCCCCTGGTGAGCAGTTCTTC. Protein sequence: CASAGPASAPGEQFF. V is TRBV12-5 and J is TRBJ2-1; no clear D gene. Trimming cost V 7 bases and J 9 bases, with 22 bases left between them. The germline V gene has CDR1 LGHNT and CDR2 FRNRAP. The CDR3 runs to 15 residues. Based on the CDR3 plus reference TRBV12-5 and TRBJ2-1, the full variable domain is DARVTQTPRHKVTEMGQEVTMRCQPILGHNTVFWYRQTMMQGLELLAYFRNRAPLDDSGMPKDRFSAEMPDATLATLKIQPSEPRDSAVYFCASAGPASAPGEQFFGPGTRLTVL.

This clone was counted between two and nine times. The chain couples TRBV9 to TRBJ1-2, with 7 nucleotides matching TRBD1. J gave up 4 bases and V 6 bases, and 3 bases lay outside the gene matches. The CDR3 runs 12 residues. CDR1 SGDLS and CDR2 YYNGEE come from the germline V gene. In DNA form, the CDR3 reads TGTGCCAGCACCGACAGGGTCTATGGCTACACCTTC. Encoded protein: CASTDRVYGYTF.

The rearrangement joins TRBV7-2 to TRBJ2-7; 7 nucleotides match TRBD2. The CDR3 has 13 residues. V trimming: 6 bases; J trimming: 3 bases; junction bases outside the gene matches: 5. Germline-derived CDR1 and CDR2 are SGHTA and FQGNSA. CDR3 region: CASRNGTNYEQYF. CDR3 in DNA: TGTGCCAGCAGAAACGGGACTAACTACGAGCAGTACTTC.